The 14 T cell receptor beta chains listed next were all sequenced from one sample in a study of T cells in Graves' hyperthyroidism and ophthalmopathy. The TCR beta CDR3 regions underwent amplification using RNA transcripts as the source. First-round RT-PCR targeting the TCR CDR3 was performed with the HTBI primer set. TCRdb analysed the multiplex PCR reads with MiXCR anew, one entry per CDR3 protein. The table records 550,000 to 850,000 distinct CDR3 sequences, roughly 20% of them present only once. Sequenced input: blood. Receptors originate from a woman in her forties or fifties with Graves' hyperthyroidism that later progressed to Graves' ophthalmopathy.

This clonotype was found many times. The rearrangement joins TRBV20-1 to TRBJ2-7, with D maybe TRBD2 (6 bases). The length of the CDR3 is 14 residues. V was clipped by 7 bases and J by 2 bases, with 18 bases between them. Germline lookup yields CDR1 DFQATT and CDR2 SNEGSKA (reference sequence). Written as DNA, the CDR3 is TGCAGTGAATTACCGGGACTGACCCCCTACGAGCAGTACTTC. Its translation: CSELPGLTPYEQYF.

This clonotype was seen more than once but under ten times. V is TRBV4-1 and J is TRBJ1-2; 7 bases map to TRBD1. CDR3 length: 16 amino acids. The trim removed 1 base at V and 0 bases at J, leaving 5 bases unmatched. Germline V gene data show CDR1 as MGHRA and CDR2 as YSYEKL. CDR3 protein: CASSQVPTGPNYGYTF. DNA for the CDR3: TGCGCCAGCAGCCAAGTTCCGACAGGGCCTAACTATGGCTACACCTTC.

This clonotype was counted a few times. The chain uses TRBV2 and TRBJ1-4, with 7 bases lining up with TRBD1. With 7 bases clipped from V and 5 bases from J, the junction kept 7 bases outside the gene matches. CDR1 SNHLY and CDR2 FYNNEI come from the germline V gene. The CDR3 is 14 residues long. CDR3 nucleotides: TGTGCCAGCAACCCCGGGACAGAGAATGAAAAACTGTTTTTT. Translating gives CASNPGTENEKLFF.

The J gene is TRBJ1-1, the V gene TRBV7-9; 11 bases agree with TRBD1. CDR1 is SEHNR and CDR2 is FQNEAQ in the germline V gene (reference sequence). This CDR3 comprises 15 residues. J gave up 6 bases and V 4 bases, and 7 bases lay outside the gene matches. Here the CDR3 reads CASSWGDRGLPEAFF. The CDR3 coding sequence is TGTGCCAGCAGCTGGGGGGACAGGGGGTTACCTGAAGCTTTCTTT.

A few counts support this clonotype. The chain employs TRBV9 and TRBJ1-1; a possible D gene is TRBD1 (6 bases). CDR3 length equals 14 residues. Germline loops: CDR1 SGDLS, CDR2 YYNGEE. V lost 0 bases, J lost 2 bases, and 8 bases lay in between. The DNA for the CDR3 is TGTGCCAGCAGCGTAGAGGGGGACAACACTGAAGCTTTCTTT. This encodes CASSVEGDNTEAFF.

The CDR3: CASSTSAGPSTDTQYF. In nucleotides, the CDR3 is TGTGCCAGTAGTACGTCCGCGGGGCCGAGCACAGATACGCAGTATTTT. The genes are TRBV19 and TRBJ2-3, with D maybe TRBD2 (6 bases). Trimming cost V 4 bases and J 0 bases, with 14 bases left between them. The CDR3 is 16 amino acids. Germline V gene lookup returns CDR1 LNHDA and CDR2 SQIVND (reference sequence). The entire variable domain, with the rest obtained from reference TRBV19 and TRBJ2-3, is as follows: DGGITQSPKYLFRKEGQNVTLSCEQNLNHDAMYWYRQDPGQGLRLIYYSQIVNDFQKGDIAEGYSVSREKKESFPLTVTSAQKNPTAFYLCASSTSAGPSTDTQYFGPGTRLTVL.

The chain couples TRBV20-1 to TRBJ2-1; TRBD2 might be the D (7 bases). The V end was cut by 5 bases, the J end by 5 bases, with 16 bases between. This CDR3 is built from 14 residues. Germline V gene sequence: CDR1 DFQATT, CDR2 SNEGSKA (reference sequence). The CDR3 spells CSASGGGGHNEQFF. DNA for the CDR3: TGCAGTGCTTCTGGCGGGGGCGGCCACAATGAGCAGTTCTTC.

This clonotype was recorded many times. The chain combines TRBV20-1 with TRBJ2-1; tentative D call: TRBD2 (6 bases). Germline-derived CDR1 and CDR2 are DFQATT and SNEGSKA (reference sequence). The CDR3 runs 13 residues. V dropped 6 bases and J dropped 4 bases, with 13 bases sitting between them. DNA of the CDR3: TGCAGTGCCAAAGGACGGGGGTACAATGAGCAGTTCTTC. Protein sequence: CSAKGRGYNEQFF.

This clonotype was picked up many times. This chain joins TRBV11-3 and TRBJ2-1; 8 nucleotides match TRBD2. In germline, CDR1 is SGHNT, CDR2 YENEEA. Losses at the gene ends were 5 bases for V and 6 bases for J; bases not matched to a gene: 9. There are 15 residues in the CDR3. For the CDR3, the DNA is TGTGCCAGCAGCATACGACTAGCGCCAGGCAATGAGCAGTTCTTC. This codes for CASSIRLAPGNEQFF.

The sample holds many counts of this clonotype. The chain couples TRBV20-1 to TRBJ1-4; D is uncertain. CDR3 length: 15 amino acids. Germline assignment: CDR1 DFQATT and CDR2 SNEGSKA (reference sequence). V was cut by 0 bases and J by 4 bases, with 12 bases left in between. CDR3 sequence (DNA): TGCAGTGCTAGAGAAAGACGGGTGATTAATGAAAAACTGTTTTTT. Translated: CSARERRVINEKLFF.

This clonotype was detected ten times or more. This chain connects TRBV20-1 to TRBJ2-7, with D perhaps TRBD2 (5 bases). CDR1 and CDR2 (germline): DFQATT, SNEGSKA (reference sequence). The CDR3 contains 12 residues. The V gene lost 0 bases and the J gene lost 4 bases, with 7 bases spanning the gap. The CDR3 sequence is CSARDTGYEQYF. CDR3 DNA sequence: TGCAGTGCTAGAGATACGGGGTACGAGCAGTACTTC.

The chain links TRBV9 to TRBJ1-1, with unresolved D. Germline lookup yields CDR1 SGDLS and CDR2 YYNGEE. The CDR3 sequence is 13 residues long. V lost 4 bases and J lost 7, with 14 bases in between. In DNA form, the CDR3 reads TGTGCCAGCAGCTCCCACGGAGGGAATGAAGCTTTCTTT. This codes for CASSSHGGNEAFF.

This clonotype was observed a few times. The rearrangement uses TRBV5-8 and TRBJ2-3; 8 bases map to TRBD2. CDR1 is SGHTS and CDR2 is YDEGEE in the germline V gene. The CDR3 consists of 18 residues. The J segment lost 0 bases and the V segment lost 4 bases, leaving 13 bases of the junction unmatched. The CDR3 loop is CASSPRQGGGLSTDTQYF. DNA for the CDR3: TGTGCCAGCAGCCCCCGTCAGGGCGGGGGGCTAAGCACAGATACGCAGTATTTT.

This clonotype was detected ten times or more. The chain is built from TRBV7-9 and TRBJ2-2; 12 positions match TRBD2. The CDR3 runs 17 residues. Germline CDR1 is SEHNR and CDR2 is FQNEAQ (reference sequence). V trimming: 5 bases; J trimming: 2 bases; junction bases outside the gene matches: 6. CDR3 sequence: CASSTGTSGRNTGELFF. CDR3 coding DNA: TGTGCCAGCAGCACCGGGACTAGCGGGCGAAACACCGGGGAGCTGTTTTTT.